This T cell receptor (beta chain) is drawn from a study of CD8 T cells in Susac syndrome. Overall study context: Within the sequenced group of Susac syndrome patients, roughly six showed active disease and roughly eight were in remission. Blood was drawn from patients with Susac syndrome. At that point, they were therapy-naive, on corticosteroids, or on intravenous immunoglobulin alone.

The authors reverse transcribed roughly 0.45 to 1 ug RNA with random hexamers. Via MiXCR, TCRdb re-called the immunoSEQ multiplex PCR reads, giving one row per CDR3 protein. The table has approximately 190,000 distinct CDR3 sequences, about 91% seen once. On this clonotype: Its cognate antigen is unknown.

Germline CDR1 and CDR2: MDHEN and SYDVKM. The CDR3 is 12 residues long. V was shortened by 6 bases and J by 0 bases, with 5 bases between the two germline ends. Findings and caveats of the study: CD4+ T cell repertoires in Susac syndrome lacked clonal expansion. A relatively small number of individuals underwent TCR sequencing and HLA analysis.

Sequenced: CD4+ T cells from PBMCs. The chain employs TRBV28 and TRBJ1-1; D ambiguous. The source is a human donor with Susac syndrome. The chain's CDR3 is CASRLLNTEAFF. The CDR3 DNA reads as TGTGCCAGCAGATTGTTGAACACTGAAGCTTTCTTT.